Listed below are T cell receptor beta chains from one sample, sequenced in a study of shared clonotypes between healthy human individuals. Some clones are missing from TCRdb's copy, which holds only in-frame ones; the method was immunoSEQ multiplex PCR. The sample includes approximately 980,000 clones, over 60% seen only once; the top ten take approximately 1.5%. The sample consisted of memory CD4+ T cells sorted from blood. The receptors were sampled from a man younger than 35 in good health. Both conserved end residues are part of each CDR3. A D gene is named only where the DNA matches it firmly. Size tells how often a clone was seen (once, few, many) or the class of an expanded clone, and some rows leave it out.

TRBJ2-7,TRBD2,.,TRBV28,CASSSGGRKTYEQYF,TGTGCCAGCAGTTCGGGAGGTCGCAAGACCTACGAGCAGTACTTC
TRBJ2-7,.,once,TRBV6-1,CASSEGPAKQYF,TGTGCCAGCAGTGAAGGGCCAGCCAAGCAGTACTTC
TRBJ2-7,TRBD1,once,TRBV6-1,CASSESGTAGIYEQYF,TGTGCCAGCAGTGAGAGTGGGACAGCCGGTATCTACGAGCAGTACTTC
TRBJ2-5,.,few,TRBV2,CASSGPAGARETQYF,TGTGCCAGCAGTGGCCCCGCGGGGGCACGGGAGACCCAGTACTTC
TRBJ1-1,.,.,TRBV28,CASSPGQSLNTEAFF,TGTGCCAGCAGTCCTGGACAGTCCTTGAACACTGAAGCTTTCTTT
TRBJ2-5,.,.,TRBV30,CAWSVAAGWTQYF,TGTGCCTGGAGTGTGGCGGCCGGTTGGACCCAGTACTTC
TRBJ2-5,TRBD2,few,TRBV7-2,CASSLGGVETQYF,TGTGCCAGCAGCTTGGGGGGGGTGGAGACCCAGTACTTC
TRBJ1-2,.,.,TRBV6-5,CASSYAANYGYTF,TGTGCCAGCAGTTACGCAGCAAACTATGGCTACACCTTC
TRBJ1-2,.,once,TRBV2,CASSEGAGGYTF,TGTGCCAGCAGTGAAGGGGCAGGAGGCTACACCTTC
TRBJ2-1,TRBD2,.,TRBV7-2,CASSSPGLVKEQFF,TGTGCCAGCAGCTCGCCGGGACTAGTGAAGGAGCAGTTCTTC
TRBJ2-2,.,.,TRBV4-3,CASSQAYGGNTGELFF,TGCGCCAGCAGCCAAGCCTATGGGGGGAACACCGGGGAGCTGTTTTTT
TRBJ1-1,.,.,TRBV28,CASKITGTEVAFF,TGTGCCAGCAAGATTACCGGGACGGAGGTAGCTTTCTTT
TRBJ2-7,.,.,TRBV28,CASSSPTGGEGATYEQYF,TGTGCCAGCAGTTCCCCAACTGGTGGTGAAGGAGCAACCTACGAGCAGTACTTC
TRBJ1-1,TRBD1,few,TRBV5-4,CASSRPGTGRGTEAFF,TGTGCCAGCAGCCGACCTGGGACAGGGCGCGGCACTGAAGCTTTCTTT
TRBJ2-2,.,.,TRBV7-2,CASSLVRENTGELFF,TGTGCCAGCAGCTTAGTGCGGGAGAACACCGGGGAGCTGTTTTTT
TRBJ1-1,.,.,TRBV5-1,CASSPGILNTEAFF,TGCGCCAGCAGCCCCGGGATACTGAACACTGAAGCTTTCTTT
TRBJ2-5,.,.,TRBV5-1,CASSLAGVEETQYF,TGCGCCAGCAGCTTGGCGGGAGTTGAAGAGACCCAGTACTTC
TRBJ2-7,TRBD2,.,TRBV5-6,CASRELTSGRFYEQYF,TGTGCCAGCAGGGAGTTGACTAGCGGGAGGTTCTACGAGCAGTACTTC
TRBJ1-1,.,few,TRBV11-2,CASSLATGTEAFF,TGTGCCAGCAGCTTAGCCACGGGAACTGAAGCTTTCTTT
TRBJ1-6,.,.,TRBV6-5,CASRSSGSPLHF,TGTGCCAGCAGGTCGTCAGGTTCACCCCTCCACTTT
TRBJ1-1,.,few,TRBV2,CASSADSAEAFF,TGTGCCAGCAGTGCGGACAGCGCTGAAGCTTTCTTT
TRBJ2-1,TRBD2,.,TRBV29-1,CSVEYWTSRNEQFF,TGCAGCGTTGAATACTGGACTAGCCGCAATGAGCAGTTCTTC
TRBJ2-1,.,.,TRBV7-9,CASSTSRGRGVQNEQFF,TGTGCCAGCAGCACGAGTCGGGGTCGTGGGGTACAGAATGAGCAGTTCTTC
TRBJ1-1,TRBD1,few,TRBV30,CAWGRDRVATEAFF,TGTGCCTGGGGCCGGGACAGGGTAGCCACTGAAGCTTTCTTT
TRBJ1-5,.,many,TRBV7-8,CASSIVQGNQPQHF,TGTGCCAGCAGCATAGTACAGGGAAATCAGCCCCAGCATTTT
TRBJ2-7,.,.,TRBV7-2,CASSLVDGLYEQYF,TGTGCCAGCAGCTTAGTGGACGGATTATACGAGCAGTACTTC
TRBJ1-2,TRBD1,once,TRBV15,CATSRAGTANYGYTF,TGTGCCACCAGCAGAGCGGGGACAGCGAACTATGGCTACACCTTC
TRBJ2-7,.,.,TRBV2,CASRPEEQYF,TGTGCCAGCAGACCCGAAGAGCAGTACTTC
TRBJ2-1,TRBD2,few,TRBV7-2,CASSSPLAGGPTYNEQFF,TGTGCCAGCAGCTCACCCCTAGCGGGAGGCCCCACTTACAATGAGCAGTTCTTC
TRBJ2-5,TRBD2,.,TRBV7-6,CASSHSGGDGTQYF,TGTGCCAGCAGCCATAGCGGGGGGGATGGGACCCAGTACTTC
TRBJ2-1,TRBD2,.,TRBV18,CASSALAGTYNEQFF,TGTGCCAGCTCAGCCCTAGCGGGTACCTACAATGAGCAGTTCTTC